The source of this T cell receptor (beta chain) is a study of CD8 T cells in ankylosing spondylitis. General study points: Researchers report that disease-linked clones proved CD8+ and relatively rare in peripheral blood. Seemingly distinctive of ankylosing spondylitis blood was a TCR beta motif formed by eight highly homologous variants. From matched ankylosing spondylitis synovial fluid, disease-linked clones were reportedly recovered at significantly enriched levels. Some of these motif variants have turned up before, in reports on reactive arthritis synovial fluid and blood.

This clonotype was found a few times. Its antigen remains unidentified. TCRdb ran MiXCR on the 5' RACE reads and lists one entry per CDR3 protein. The sample comprises about 360,000 distinct CDR3 sequences, approximately 22% of which are singletons, and around 14% rests with the top ten. V lost 4 bases and J 3 bases, leaving 16 bases between the germline ends. Germline assignment: CDR1 SEHNR and CDR2 FQNEAQ (reference sequence). The CDR3 extends over 15 amino acids. The sequenced sample was blood, either unsorted or a sorted T cell fraction (not recorded which). The chain employs TRBV7-9 and TRBJ2-7; D is perhaps TRBD2 (5 bases). The receptor was isolated from a male donor with ankylosing spondylitis or in good health (not recorded which). The CDR3 is CASSSSFHAGYEQYF. In DNA form, the CDR3 reads TGTGCCAGCAGCTCCTCGTTCCACGCGGGCTACGAGCAGTACTTC.